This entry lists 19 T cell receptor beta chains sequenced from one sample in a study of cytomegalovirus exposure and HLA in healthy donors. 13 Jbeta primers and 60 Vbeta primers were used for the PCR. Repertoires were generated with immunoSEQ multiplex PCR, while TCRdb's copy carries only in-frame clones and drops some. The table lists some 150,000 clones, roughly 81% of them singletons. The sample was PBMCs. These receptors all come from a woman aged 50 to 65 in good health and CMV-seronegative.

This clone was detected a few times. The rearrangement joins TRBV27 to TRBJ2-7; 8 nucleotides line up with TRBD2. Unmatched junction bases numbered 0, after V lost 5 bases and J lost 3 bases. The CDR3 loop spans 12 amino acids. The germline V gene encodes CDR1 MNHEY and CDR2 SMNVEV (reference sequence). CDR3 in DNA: TGTGCCAGCAGTAGCGGGGGCTACGAGCAGTACTTC. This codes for CASSSGGYEQYF.

The CDR3 nucleotides read TGTGCCAGCAGCTTAATGTCCGCCGGGGAGCTGTTTTTT. Translating it yields CASSLMSAGELFF. The rearrangement uses TRBV11-2 and TRBJ2-2, with unresolved D. Germline loops: CDR1 SGHAT, CDR2 FQNNGV. Trimming took 2 bases from V and 6 from J, leaving 7 bases between them. The CDR3 length is 13 residues.

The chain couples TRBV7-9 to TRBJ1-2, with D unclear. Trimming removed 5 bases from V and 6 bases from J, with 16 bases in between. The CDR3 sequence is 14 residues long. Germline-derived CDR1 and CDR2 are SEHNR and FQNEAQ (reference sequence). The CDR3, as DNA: TGTGCCAGCAGCCCTCTCGTGAGGCGTCATGGCTACACCTTC. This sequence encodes CASSPLVRRHGYTF.

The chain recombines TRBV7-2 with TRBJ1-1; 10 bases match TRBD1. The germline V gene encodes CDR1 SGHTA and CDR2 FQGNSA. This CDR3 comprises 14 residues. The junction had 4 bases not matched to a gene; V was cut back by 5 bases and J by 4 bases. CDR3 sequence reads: CASSRRDRGTEAFF. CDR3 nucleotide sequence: TGTGCCAGCAGCAGACGGGACAGGGGCACTGAAGCTTTCTTT.

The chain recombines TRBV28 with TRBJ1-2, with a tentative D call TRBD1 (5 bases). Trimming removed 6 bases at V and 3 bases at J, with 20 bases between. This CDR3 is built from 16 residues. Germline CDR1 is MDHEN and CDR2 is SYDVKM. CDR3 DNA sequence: TGTGCCAGCAGAGTAACCGGGACTCCGGGAGACTATGGCTACACCTTC. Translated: CASRVTGTPGDYGYTF.

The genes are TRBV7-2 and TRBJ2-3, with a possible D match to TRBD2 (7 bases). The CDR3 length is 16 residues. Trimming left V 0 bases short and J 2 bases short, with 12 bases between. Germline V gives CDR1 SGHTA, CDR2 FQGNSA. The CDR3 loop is CASSLAGAGATDTQYF. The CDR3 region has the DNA TGTGCCAGCAGCTTAGCAGGCGCGGGGGCCACAGATACGCAGTATTTT.

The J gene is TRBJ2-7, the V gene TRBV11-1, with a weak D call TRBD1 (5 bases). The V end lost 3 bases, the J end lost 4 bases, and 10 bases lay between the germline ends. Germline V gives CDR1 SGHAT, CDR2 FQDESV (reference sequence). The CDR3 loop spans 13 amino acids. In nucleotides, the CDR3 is TGTGCCAGCAGCTTCACAGGAGCGTACGAGCAGTACTTC. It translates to CASSFTGAYEQYF.

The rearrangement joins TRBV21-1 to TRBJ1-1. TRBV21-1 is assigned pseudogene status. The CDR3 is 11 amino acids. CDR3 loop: CASSPGSEAFF. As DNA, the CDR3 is TGTGCCAGCAGCCCGGGAAGTGAAGCTTTCTTT.

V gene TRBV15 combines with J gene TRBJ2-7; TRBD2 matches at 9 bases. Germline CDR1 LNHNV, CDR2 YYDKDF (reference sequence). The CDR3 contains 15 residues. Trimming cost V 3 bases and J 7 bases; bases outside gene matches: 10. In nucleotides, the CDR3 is TGTGCCACCAGCAGGGTAGCGGGGGCCTTCGGAGAGCAGTACTTC. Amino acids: CATSRVAGAFGEQYF. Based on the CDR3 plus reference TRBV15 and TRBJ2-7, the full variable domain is DAMVIQNPRYQVTQFGKPVTLSCSQTLNHNVMYWYQQKSSQAPKLLFHYYDKDFNNEADTPDNFQSRRPNTSFCFLDIRSPGLGDTAMYLCATSRVAGAFGEQYFGPGTRLTVT.

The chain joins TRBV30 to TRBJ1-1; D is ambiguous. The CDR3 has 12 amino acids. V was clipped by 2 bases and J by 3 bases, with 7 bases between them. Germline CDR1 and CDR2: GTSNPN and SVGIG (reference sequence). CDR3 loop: CAWSFGYTEAFF. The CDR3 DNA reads TGTGCCTGGAGTTTCGGGTACACTGAAGCTTTCTTT.

The CDR3 bases are TGCGCCAGCAGCCAGGCCTTCACAGATACGCAGTATTTT. Encoded protein: CASSQAFTDTQYF. This rearrangement joins TRBV4-3 to TRBJ2-3, with D uncertain. Germline CDR1 is LGHNA and CDR2 is YSLEER. The V gene lost 3 bases and the J gene lost 2 bases, with 6 bases spanning the gap. CDR3 length: 13 amino acids.

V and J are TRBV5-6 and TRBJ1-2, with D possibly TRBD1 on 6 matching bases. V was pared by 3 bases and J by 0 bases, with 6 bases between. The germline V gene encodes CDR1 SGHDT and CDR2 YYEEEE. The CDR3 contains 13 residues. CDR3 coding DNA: TGTGCCAGCAGCTGGACAGCTAACTATGGCTACACCTTC. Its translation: CASSWTANYGYTF.

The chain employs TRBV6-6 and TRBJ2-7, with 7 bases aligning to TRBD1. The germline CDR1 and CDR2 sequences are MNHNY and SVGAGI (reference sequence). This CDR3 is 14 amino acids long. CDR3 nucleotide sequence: TGTGCAGCGGACAAAGGGGGCGCCTCCTACGAGCAGTACTTC. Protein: CAADKGGASYEQYF.

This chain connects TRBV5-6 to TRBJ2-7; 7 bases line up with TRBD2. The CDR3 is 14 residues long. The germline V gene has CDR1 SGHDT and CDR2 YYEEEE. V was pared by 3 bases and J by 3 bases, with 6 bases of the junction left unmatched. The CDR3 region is CASSWGGLVYEQYF. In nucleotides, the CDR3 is TGTGCCAGCAGCTGGGGGGGGTTGGTCTACGAGCAGTACTTC.

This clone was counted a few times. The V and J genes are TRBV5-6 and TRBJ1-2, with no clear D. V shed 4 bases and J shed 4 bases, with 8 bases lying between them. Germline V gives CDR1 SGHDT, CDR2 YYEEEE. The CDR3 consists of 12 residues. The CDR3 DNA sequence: TGTGCCAGCAGCCTAGCAGGCTATGGCTACACCTTC. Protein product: CASSLAGYGYTF.

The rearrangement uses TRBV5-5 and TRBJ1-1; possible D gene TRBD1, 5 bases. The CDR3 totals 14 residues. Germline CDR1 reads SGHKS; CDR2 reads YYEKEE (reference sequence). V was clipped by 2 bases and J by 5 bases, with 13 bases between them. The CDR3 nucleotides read TGTGCCAGCAGCTTAAAGCAGGGAAGTACTGAAGCTTTCTTT. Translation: CASSLKQGSTEAFF.

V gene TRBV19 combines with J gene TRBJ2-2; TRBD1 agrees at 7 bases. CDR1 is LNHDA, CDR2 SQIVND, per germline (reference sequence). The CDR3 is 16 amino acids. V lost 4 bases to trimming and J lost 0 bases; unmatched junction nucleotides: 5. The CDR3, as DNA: TGTGCCAGTAGTAGGGGAACAGGGGCGAACACCGGGGAGCTGTTTTTT. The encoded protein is CASSRGTGANTGELFF.

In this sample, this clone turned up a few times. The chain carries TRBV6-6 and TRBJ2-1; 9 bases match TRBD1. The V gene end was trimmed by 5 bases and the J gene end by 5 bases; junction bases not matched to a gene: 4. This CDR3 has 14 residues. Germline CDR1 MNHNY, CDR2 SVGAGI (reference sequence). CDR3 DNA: TGTGCCAGCAGTACATGGACAGGGGACAATGAGCAGTTCTTC. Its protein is CASSTWTGDNEQFF.

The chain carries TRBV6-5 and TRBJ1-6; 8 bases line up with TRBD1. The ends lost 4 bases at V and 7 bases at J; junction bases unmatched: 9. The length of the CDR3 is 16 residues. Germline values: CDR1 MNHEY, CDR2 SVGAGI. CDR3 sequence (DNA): TGTGCCAGCAGTTTCACCGGGACAGGTGCGAATTCACCCCTCCACTTT. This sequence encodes CASSFTGTGANSPLHF.